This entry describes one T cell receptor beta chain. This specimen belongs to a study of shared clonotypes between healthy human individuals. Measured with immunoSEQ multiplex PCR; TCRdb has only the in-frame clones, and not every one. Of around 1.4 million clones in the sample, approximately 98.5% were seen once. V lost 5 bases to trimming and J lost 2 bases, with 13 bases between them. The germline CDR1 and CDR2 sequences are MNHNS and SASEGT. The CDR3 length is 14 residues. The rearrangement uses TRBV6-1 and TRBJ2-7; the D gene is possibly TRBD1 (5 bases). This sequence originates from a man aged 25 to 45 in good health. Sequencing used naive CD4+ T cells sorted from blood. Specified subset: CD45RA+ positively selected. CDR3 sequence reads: CASSTKTDTYEQYF. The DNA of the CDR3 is TGTGCCAGCAGTACAAAGACAGACACCTACGAGCAGTACTTC.